Reported below is one TCR beta chain. Germline V CDR1 and CDR2: SGHVS, FQNEAQ. The CDR3 runs 14 residues. Trimming removed 1 base at V and 2 bases at J, with 6 bases between. This sample stems from a study of CD8 T cells in Susac syndrome. The RNA, 0.5 to 1 ug, was put through reverse transcription using random hexamers. Amplification of TCR beta CDR3 spanned 54 Vbeta and 13 Jbeta via immunoSEQ multiplex PCR. MiXCR, run by TCRdb on the immunoSEQ multiplex PCR reads, gives a single entry per CDR3 protein. The sample lists 95,000 to 150,000 distinct CDR3 sequences, about 93% occurring once. As controls, healthy donors matched for age and sex were used. It was negative isolation that provided the CD8+ and CD4+ T cells, whereas TEMRA cells were enriched by FACS.

Sequences were obtained from CD4+ T cells from PBMCs. The sequence was collected from a human donor in good health. The chain is built from TRBV7-8 and TRBJ1-5; D not resolved. The CDR3 is CASSLGIGNQPQHF. CDR3 sequence (DNA): TGTGCCAGCAGCTTAGGTATTGGCAATCAGCCCCAGCATTTT.